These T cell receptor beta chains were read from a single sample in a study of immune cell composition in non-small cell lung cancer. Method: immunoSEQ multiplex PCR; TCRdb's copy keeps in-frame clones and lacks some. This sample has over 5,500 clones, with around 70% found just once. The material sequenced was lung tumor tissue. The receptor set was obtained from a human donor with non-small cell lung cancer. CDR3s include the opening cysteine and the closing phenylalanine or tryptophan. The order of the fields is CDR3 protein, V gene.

cdr3_aa: CASSLSSGGLNVHTF
v_call: TRBV7-2

cdr3_aa: CASSLDLRRTSGSTDTQYF
v_call: TRBV5-6

cdr3_aa: CASRLALVQDLNQPQHF
v_call: TRBV12-2

cdr3_aa: CASSVDREGYGYTF
v_call: TRBV2

cdr3_aa: CSVPTGIYGYTF
v_call: TRBV29-1

cdr3_aa: CASIDGTSGDGTDTQYF
v_call: TRBV5-1

cdr3_aa: CASSKREWGYTF
v_call: TRBV19

cdr3_aa: CAWSIDRANEQYF
v_call: TRBV30

cdr3_aa: CASSSINRGAAFF
v_call: TRBV5-5

cdr3_aa: CASRNQGLSEKLFF
v_call: TRBV7-9